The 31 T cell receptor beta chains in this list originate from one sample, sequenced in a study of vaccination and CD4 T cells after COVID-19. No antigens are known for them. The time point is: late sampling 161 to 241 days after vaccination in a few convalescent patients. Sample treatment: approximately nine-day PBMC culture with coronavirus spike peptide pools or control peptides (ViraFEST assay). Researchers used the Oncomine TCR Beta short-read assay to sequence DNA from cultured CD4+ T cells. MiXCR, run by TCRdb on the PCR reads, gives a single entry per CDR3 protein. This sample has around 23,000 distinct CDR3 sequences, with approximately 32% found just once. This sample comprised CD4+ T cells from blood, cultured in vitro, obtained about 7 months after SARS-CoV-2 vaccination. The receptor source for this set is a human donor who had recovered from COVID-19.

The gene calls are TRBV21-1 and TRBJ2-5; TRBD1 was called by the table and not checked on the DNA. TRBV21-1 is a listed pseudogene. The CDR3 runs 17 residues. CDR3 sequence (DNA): TGTGCCAGCAGCATAACGAAGGACACCCGCAAACAAGAGACCCAGTACTTC. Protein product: CASSITKDTRKQETQYF.

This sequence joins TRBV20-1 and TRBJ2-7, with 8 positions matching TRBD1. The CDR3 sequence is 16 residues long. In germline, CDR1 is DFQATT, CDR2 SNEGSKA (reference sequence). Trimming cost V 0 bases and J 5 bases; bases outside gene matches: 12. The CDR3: CSARDLLRGQWDEQYF. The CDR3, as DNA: TGCAGTGCTAGAGATCTTCTCAGGGGGCAATGGGACGAGCAGTACTTC.

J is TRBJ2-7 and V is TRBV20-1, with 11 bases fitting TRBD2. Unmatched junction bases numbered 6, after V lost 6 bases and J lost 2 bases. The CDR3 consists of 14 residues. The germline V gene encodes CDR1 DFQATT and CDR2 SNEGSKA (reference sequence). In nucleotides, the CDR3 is TGCAGTGCCCTAGCGGGAGGTCTCACCTACGAGCAGTACTTC. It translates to CSALAGGLTYEQYF.

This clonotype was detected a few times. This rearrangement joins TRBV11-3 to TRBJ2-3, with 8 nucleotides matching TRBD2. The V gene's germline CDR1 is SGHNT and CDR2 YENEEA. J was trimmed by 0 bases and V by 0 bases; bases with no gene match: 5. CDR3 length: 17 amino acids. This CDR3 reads CASSLDPQRGSTDTQYF. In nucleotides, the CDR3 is TGTGCCAGCAGCTTAGACCCCCAGCGGGGGAGCACAGATACGCAGTATTTT.

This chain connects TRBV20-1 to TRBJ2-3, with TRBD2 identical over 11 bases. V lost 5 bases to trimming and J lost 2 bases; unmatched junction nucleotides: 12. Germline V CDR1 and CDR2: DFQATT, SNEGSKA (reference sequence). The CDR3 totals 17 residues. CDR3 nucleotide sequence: TGCAGTGCTTCTGGGACCCTAGCGGGGGGCTACACAGATACGCAGTATTTT. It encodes CSASGTLAGGYTDTQYF.

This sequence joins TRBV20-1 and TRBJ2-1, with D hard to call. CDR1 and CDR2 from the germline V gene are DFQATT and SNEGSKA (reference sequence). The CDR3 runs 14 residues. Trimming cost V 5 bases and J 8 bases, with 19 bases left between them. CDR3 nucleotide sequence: TGCAGTGCTCACCTTGATTCCCCCCTGGATGAGCAGTTCTTC. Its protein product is CSAHLDSPLDEQFF.

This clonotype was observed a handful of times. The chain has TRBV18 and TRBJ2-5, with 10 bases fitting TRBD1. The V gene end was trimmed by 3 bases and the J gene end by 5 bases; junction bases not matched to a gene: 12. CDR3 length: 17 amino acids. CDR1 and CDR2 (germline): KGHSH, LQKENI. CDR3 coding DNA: TGTGCCAGCTCACCGAGTTGGGGACAGGGGATGGGCGAGACCCAGTACTTC. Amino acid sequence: CASSPSWGQGMGETQYF.

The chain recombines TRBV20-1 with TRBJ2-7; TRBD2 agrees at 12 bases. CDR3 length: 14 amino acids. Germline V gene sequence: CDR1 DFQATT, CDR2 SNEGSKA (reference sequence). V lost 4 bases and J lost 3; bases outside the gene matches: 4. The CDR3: CSANGLAGNYEQYF. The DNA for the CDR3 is TGCAGTGCTAACGGACTAGCGGGAAACTACGAGCAGTACTTC.

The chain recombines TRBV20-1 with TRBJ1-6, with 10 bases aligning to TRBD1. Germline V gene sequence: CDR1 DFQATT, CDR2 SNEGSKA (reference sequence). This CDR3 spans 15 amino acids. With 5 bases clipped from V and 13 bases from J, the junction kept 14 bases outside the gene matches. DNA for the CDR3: TGCAGTGCTGGCCGAGGGACAGGGGATGGCGGGCCCCTCCACTTT. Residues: CSAGRGTGDGGPLHF.

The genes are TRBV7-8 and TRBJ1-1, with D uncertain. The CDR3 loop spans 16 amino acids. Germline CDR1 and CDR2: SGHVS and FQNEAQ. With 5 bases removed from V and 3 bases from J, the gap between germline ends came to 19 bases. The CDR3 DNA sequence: TGTGCCAGCAGCACGTTCCTACAACCGACGTACACTGAAGCTTTCTTT. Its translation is CASSTFLQPTYTEAFF.

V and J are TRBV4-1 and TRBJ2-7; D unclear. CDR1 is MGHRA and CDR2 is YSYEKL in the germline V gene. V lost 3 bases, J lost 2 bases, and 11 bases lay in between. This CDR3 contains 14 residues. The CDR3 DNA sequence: TGCGCCAGCAGCCAGTCCCAGCGTCCCTACGAGCAGTACTTC. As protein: CASSQSQRPYEQYF.

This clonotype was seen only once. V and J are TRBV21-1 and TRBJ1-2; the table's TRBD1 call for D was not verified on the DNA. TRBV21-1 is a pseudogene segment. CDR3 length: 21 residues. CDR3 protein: CASTPPGPQPYETDANYGYTF. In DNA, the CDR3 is TGTGCCAGCACCCCCCCGGGCCCACAGCCGTATGAGACCGATGCTAACTATGGCTACACCTTC.

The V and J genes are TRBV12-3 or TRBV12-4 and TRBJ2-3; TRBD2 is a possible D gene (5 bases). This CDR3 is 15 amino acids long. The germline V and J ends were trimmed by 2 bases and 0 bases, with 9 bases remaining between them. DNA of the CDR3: TGTGCCAGCAGTTTAAACAGAGGGAGCACAGATACGCAGTATTTT. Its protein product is CASSLNRGSTDTQYF.

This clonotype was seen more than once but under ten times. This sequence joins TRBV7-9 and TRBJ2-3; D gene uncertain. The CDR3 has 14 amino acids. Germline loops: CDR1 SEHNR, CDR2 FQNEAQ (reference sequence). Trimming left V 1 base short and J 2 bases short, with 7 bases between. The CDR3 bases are TGTGCCAGCAGCTTAGACTGGGACACAGATACGCAGTATTTT. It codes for CASSLDWDTDTQYF.

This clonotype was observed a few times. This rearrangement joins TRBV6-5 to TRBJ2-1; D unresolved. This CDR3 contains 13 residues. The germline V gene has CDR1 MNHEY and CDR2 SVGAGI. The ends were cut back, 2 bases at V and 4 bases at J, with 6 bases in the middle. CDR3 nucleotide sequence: TGTGCCAGCAGTTACGGCCCGTACAATGAGCAGTTCTTC. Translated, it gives CASSYGPYNEQFF.

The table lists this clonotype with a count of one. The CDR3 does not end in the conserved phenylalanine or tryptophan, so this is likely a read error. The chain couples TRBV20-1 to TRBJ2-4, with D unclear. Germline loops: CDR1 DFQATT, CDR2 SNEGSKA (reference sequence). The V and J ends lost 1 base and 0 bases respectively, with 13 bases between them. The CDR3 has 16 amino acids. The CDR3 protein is CSARVGSAEAKNIQYL. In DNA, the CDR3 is TGCAGTGCTAGAGTAGGGTCAGCTGAAGCCAAAAACATTCAGTACCTC.

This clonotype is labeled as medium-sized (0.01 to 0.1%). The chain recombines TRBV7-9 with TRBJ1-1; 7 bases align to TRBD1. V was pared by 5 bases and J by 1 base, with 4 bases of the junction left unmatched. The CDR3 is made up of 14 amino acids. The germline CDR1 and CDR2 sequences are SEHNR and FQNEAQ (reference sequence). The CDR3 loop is CASSGYRGNTEAFF. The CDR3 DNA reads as TGTGCCAGCAGCGGCTACAGGGGGAACACTGAAGCTTTCTTT.

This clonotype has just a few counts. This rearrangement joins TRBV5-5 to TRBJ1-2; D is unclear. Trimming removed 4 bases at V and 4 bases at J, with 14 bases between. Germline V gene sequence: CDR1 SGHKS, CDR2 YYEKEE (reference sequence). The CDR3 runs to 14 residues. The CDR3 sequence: CASSLIYAVYGYTF. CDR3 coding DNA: TGTGCCAGCAGCCTGATTTATGCAGTCTATGGCTACACCTTC.

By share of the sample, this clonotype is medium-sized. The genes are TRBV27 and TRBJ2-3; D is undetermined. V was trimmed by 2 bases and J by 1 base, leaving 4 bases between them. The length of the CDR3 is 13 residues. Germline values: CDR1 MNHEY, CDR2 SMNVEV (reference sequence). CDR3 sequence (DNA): TGTGCCAGCAGTTTACGGGGCACAGATACGCAGTATTTT. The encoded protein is CASSLRGTDTQYF.

The CDR3, as DNA: TGTGCCATTCAGGGAGGGCTAAAAGAGACCCAGTACTTC. Its protein product is CAIQGGLKETQYF. The rearrangement joins TRBV10-3 to TRBJ2-5, with 7 bases fitting TRBD2. This CDR3 region has 13 residues. From germline, CDR1 is ENHRY and CDR2 SYGVKD. V lost 9 bases to trimming and J lost 3 bases; unmatched junction nucleotides: 7.

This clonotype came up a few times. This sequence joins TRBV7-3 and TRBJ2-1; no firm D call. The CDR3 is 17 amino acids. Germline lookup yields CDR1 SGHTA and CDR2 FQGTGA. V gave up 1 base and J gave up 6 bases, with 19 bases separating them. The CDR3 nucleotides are TGTGCCAGCAGCTTAAGGGGTGGTGGCAGCATTCCCAATGAGCAGTTCTTC. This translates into CASSLRGGGSIPNEQFF.

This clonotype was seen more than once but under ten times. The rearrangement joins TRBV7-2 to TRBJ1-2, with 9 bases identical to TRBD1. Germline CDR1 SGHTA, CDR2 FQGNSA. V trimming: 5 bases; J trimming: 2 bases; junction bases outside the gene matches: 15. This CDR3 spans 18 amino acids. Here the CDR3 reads CASSRGTYGTGRNYGYTF. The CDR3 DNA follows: TGTGCCAGCAGCAGGGGAACTTACGGGACAGGGAGAAACTATGGCTACACCTTC.

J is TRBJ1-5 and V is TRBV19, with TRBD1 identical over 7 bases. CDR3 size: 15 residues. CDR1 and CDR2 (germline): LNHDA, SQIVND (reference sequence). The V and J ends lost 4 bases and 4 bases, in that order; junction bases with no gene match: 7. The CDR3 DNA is TGTGCCAGTAGTAGGGGGACAGATAGTAATCAGCCCCAGCATTTT. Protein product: CASSRGTDSNQPQHF.

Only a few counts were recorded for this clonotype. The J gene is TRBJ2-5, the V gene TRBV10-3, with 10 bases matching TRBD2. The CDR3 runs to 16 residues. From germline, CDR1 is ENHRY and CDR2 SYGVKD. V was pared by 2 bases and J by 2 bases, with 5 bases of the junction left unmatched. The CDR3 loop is CAISEPGLAAQETQYF. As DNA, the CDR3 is TGTGCCATCAGTGAGCCTGGACTAGCGGCACAAGAGACCCAGTACTTC.

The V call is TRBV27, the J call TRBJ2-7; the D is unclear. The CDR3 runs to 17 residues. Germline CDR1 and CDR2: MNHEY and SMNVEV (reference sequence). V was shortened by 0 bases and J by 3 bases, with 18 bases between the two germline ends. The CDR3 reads CASSLSARPPIYYEQYF. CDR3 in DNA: TGTGCCAGCAGTTTATCTGCCAGACCGCCCATTTACTACGAGCAGTACTTC.

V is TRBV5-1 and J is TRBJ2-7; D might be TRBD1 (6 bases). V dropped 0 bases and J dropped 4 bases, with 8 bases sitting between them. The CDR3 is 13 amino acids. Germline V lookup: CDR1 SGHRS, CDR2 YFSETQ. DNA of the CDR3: TGCGCCAGCAGCTTGGACAGGGTTTACGAGCAGTACTTC. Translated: CASSLDRVYEQYF. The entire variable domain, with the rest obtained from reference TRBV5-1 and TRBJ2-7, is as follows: KAGVTQTPRYLIKTRGQQVTLSCSPISGHRSVSWYQQTPGQGLQFLFEYFSETQRNKGNFPGRFSGRQFSNSRSEMNVSTLELGDSALYLCASSLDRVYEQYFGPGTRLTVT.

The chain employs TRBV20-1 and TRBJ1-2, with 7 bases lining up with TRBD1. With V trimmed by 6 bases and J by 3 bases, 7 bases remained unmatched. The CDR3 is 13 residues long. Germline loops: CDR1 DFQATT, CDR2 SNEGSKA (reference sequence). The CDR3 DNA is TGCAGTGCCAGACAGGGAGGTTACTATGGCTACACCTTC. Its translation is CSARQGGYYGYTF.

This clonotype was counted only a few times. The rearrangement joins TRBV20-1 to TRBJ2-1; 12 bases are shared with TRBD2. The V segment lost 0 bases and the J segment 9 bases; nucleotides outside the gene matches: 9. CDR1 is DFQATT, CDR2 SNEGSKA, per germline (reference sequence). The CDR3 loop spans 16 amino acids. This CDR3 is CSARDPSSGRASEQFF. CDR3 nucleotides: TGCAGTGCTAGAGATCCGTCTAGCGGGAGGGCCAGTGAGCAGTTCTTC.

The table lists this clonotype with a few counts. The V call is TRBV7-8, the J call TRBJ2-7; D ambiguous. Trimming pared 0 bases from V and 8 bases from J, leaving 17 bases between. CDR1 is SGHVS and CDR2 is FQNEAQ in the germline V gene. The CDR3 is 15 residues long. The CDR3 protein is CASSLAFGRGAKQYF. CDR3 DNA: TGTGCCAGCAGCTTAGCTTTTGGCCGCGGTGCAAAGCAGTACTTC.

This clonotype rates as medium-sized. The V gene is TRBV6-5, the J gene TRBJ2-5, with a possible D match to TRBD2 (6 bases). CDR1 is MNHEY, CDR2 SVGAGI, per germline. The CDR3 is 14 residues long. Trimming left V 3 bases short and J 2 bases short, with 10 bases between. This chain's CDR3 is CASSYRREQETQYF. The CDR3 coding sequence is TGTGCCAGCAGTTATCGGAGGGAACAAGAGACCCAGTACTTC.

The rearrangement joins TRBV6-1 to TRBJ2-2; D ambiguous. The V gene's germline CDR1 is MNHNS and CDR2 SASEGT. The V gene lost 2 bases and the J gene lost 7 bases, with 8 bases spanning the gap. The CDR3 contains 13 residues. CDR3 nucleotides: TGTGCCAGCAGTGAACTGTGGGGCGGGGAGCTGTTTTTT. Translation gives CASSELWGGELFF.